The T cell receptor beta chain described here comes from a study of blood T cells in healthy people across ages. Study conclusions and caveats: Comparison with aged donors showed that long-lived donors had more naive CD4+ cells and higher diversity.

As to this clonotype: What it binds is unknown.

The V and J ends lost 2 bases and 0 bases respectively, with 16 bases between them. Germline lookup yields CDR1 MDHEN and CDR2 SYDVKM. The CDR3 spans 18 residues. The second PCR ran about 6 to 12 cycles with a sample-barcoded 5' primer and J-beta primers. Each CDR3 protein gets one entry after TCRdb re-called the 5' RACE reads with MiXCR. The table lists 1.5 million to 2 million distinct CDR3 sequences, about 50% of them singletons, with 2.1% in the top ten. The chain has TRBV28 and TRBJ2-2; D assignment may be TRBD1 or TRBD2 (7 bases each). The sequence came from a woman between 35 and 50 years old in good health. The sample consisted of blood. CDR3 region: CASSLRQGGTANTGELFF. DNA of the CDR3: TGTGCCAGCAGTTTAAGGCAGGGAGGGACAGCGAACACCGGGGAGCTGTTTTTT.